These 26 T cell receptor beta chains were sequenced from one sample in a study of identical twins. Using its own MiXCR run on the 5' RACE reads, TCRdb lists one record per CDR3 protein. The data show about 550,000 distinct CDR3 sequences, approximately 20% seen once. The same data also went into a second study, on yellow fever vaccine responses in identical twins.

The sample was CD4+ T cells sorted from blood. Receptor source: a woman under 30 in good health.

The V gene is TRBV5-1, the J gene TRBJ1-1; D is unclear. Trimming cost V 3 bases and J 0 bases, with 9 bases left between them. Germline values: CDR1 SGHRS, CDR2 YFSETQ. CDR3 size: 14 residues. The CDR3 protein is CASSSYELNTEAFF. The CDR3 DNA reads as TGCGCCAGCAGCTCCTACGAGTTGAACACTGAAGCTTTCTTT.

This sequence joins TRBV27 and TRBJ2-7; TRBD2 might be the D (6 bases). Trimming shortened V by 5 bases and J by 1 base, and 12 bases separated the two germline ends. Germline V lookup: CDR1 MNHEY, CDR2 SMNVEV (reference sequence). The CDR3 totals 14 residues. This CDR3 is CASSTVRGSYEQYF. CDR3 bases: TGTGCCAGCAGTACGGTTCGGGGGTCCTACGAGCAGTACTTC.

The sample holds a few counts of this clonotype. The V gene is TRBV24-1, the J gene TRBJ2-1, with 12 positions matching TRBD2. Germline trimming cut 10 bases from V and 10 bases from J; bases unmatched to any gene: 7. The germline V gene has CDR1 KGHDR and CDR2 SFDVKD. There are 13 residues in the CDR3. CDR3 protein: CATRASGRGEQFF. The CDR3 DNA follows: TGTGCCACAAGGGCTAGCGGGAGGGGAGAGCAGTTCTTC.

The CDR3: CASSQESGVNTEAFF. The DNA of the CDR3 is TGTGCCAGCAGCCAAGAATCAGGGGTGAACACTGAAGCTTTCTTT. The chain couples TRBV4-2 to TRBJ1-1; possibly TRBD1 for D (6 bases). Germline lookup yields CDR1 LGHNA and CDR2 YNFKEQ. The V end was cut by 0 bases, the J end by 0 bases, with 8 bases between. The CDR3 length is 15 residues.

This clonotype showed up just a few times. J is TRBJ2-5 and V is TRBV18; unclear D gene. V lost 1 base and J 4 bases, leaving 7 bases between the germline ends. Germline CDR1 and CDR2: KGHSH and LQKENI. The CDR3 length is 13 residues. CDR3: CASSPRNGETQYF. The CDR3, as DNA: TGTGCCAGCTCACCACGGAACGGAGAGACCCAGTACTTC.

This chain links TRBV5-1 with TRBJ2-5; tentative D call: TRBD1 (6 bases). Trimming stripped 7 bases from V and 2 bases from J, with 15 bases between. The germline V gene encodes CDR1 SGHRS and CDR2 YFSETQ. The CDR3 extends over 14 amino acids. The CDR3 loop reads CASSSGALQETQYF. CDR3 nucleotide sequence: TGCGCCAGCTCTTCAGGGGCGCTGCAAGAGACCCAGTACTTC.

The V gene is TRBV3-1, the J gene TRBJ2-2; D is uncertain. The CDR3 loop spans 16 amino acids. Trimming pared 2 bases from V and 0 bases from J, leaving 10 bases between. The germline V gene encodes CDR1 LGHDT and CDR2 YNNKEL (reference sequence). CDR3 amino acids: CASSQYGLSNTGELFF. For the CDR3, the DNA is TGTGCCAGCAGCCAATATGGCCTGTCGAACACCGGGGAGCTGTTTTTT.

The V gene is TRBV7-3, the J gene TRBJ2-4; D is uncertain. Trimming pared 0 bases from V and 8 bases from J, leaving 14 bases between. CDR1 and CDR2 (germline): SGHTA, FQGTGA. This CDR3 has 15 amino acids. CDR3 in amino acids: CASSLTFAREDIQYF. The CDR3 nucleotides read TGTGCCAGCAGCTTAACGTTTGCTAGAGAGGACATTCAGTACTTC.

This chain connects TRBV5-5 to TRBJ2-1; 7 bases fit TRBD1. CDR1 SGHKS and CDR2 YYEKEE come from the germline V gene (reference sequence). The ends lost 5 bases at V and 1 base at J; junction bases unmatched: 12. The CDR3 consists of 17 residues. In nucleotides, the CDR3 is TGTGCCAGCAGACTGACCCCGAGGGGGCTTTCCTACAATGAGCAGTTCTTC. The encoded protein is CASRLTPRGLSYNEQFF.

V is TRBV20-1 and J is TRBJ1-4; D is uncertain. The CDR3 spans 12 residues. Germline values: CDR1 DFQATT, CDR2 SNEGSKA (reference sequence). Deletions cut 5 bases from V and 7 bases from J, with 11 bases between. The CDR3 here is CSAAALSEKLFF. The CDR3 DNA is TGCAGTGCTGCTGCCTTGTCTGAAAAACTGTTTTTT.

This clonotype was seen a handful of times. CDR3 nucleotides: TGTGCCACCGGGGCTAAAACCTACAATGAGCAGTTCTTC. Translating gives CATGAKTYNEQFF. This sequence joins TRBV24-1 and TRBJ2-1; possible D gene TRBD1, 5 bases. Trimming pared 9 bases from V and 2 bases from J, leaving 10 bases between. Germline loops: CDR1 KGHDR, CDR2 SFDVKD. The CDR3 runs to 13 residues.

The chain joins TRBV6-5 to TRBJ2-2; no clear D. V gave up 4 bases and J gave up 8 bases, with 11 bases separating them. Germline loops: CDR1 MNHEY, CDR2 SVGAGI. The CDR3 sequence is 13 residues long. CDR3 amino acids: CASSWTMLGELFF. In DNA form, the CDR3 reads TGTGCCAGCAGTTGGACCATGTTGGGGGAGCTGTTTTTT.

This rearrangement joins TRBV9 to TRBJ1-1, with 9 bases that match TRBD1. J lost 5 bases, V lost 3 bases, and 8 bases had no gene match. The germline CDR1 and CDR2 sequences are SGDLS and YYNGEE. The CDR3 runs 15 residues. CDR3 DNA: TGTGCCAGCAGCGCACTACAGGGGGCGGGAACTGAAGCTTTCTTT. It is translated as CASSALQGAGTEAFF. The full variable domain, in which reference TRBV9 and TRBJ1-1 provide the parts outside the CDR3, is DSGVTQTPKHLITATGQRVTLRCSPRSGDLSVYWYQQSLDQGLQFLIQYYNGEERAKGNILERFSAQQFPDLHSELNLSSLELGDSALYFCASSALQGAGTEAFFGQGTRLTVV.

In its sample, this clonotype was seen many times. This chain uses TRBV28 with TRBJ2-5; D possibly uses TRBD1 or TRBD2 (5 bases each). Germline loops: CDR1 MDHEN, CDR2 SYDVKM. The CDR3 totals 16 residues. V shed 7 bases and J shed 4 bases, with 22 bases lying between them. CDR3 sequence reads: CASTESATGTAETQYF. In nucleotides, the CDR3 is TGTGCCAGCACCGAGTCCGCAACCGGGACGGCAGAGACCCAGTACTTC. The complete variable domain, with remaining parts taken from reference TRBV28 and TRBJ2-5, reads DVKVTQSSRYLVKRTGEKVFLECVQDMDHENMFWYRQDPGLGLRLIYFSYDVKMKEKGDIPEGYSVSREKKERFSLILESASTNQTSMYLCASTESATGTAETQYFGPGTRLLVL.

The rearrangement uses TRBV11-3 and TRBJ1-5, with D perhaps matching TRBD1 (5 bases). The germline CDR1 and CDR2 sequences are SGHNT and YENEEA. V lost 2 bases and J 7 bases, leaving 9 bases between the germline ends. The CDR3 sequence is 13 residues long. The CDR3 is CASSLWGEQPQHF. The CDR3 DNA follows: TGTGCCAGCAGCTTATGGGGGGAGCAGCCCCAGCATTTT.

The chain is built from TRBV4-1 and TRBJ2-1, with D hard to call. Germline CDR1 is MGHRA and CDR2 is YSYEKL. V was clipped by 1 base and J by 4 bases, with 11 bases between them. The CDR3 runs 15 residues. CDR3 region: CASSQGRQLYNEQFF. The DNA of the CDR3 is TGCGCCAGCAGCCAAGGACGGCAGCTGTACAATGAGCAGTTCTTC.

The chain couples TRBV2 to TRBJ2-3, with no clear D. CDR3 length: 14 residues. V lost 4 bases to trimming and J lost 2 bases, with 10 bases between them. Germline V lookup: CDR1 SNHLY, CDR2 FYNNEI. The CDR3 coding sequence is TGTGCCAGCAGTGCCCAGATCCCCACAGATACGCAGTATTTT. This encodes CASSAQIPTDTQYF.

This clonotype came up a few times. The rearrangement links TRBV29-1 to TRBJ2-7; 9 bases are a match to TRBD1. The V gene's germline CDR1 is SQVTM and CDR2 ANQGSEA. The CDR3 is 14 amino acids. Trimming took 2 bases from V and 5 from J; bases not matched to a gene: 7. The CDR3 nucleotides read TGCAGCGTTGAAAGGGGGACAGGGTCGAACGAGCAGTACTTC. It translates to CSVERGTGSNEQYF.

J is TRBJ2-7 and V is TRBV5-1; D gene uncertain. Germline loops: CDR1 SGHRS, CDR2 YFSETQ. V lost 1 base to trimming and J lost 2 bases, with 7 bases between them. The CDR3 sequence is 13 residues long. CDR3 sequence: CASSLTLPYEQYF. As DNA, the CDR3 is TGCGCCAGCAGCTTGACACTACCCTACGAGCAGTACTTC.

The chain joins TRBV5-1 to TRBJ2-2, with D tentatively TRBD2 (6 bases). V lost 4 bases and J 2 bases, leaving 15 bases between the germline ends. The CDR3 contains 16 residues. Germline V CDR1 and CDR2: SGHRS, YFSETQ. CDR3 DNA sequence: TGCGCCAGCAGCCAACAAGCGGGTGTAAACACCGGGGAGCTGTTTTTT. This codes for CASSQQAGVNTGELFF.

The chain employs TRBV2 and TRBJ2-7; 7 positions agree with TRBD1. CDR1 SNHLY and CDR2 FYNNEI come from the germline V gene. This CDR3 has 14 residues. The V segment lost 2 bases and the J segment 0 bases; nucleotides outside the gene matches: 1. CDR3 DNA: TGTGCCAGCAGTGAAAGGGGGCTCTCCTACGAGCAGTACGTC. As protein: CASSERGLSYEQYV.

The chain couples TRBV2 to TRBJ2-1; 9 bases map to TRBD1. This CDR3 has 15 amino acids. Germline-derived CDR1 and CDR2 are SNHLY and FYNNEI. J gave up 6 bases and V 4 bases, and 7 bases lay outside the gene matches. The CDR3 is CASSGGQGGSNEQFF. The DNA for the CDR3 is TGTGCCAGCAGTGGGGGACAGGGAGGTAGCAATGAGCAGTTCTTC.

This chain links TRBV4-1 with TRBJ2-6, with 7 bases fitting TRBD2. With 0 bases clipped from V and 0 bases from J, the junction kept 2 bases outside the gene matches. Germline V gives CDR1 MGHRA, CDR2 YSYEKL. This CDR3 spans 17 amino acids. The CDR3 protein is CASSQDRGVSGANVLTF. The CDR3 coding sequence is TGCGCCAGCAGCCAAGATCGGGGGGTCTCTGGGGCCAACGTCCTGACTTTC.

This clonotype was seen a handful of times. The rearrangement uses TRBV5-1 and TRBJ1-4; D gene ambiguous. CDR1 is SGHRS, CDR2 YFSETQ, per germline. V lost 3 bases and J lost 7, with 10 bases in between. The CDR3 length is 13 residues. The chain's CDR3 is CASSSLRGEKLFF. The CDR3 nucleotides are TGCGCCAGCAGCTCTCTCCGGGGTGAAAAACTGTTTTTT.

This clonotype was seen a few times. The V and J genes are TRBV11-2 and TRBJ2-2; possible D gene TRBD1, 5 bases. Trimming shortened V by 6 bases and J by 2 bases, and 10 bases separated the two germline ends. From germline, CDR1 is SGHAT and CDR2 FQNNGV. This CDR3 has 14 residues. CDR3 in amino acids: CASRPDINTGELFF. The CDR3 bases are TGTGCCAGCAGACCGGACATTAACACCGGGGAGCTGTTTTTT.

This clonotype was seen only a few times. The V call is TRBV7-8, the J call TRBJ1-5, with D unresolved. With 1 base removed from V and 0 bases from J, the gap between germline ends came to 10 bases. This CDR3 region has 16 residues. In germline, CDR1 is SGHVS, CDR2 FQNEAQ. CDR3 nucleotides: TGTGCCAGCAGCTTAGAAGAGCTCTATAGCAATCAGCCCCAGCATTTT. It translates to CASSLEELYSNQPQHF.